This is a list of T cell receptor beta chains from one sample in a study of T cell responses to AZD1222 COVID-19 vaccine. Generated by immunoSEQ multiplex PCR, the TCRdb table keeps only in-frame clones and is missing some. The sample records more than 80,000 clones, 75% to 90% being singletons. Source: peripheral blood, taken 28 days after the second AZD1222 dose. The receptors originated from an adult who received the AZD1222 COVID-19 vaccine. Both conserved end residues are part of each CDR3. The order of the fields is V gene, clone size, D gene, J gene, CDR3 DNA, CDR3 protein. D genes are given only for firm matches. Clone sizes are given selectively: once, few, many, or a class where the clone is expanded.

v_gene: TRBV2; abundance: -; d_gene: -; j_gene: TRBJ1-6; CDR3nt: TGTGCCAGCGCACCCGACCCGGCAAATTCACCCCTCCACTTT; CDR3aa: CASAPDPANSPLHF
v_gene: TRBV7-2; abundance: -; d_gene: -; j_gene: TRBJ1-2; CDR3nt: TGTGCCAGCAGCCCGGGGGGGGTAGCCTTAAATGGCTACACCTTC; CDR3aa: CASSPGGVALNGYTF
v_gene: TRBV7-9; abundance: -; d_gene: -; j_gene: TRBJ2-1; CDR3nt: TGTGCCAGCAGCCCCCGACTAGAGGCTGGGAACAATGAGCAGTTCTTC; CDR3aa: CASSPRLEAGNNEQFF
v_gene: TRBV4-2; abundance: once; d_gene: TRBD1; j_gene: TRBJ1-4; CDR3nt: TGTGCCAGCCAGGGACAGGGGGTTGAAAAACTGTTTTTT; CDR3aa: CASQGQGVEKLFF
v_gene: TRBV7-2; abundance: -; d_gene: TRBD2; j_gene: TRBJ2-3; CDR3nt: TGTGCCAGCAGCCCGCGGGAGTTCACGGGAGATACGCAGTATTTT; CDR3aa: CASSPREFTGDTQYF
v_gene: TRBV20-1; abundance: -; d_gene: -; j_gene: TRBJ2-1; CDR3nt: TGCAGTGCTCGTGATGTGGGCGGAGGAGGCCATTACAATGAGCAGTTCTTC; CDR3aa: CSARDVGGGGHYNEQFF
v_gene: TRBV11-2; abundance: -; d_gene: -; j_gene: TRBJ2-5; CDR3nt: TGTGCCAGCAGACCCGCCCCTCAACGAGTCCAAGAGACCCAGTACTTC; CDR3aa: CASRPAPQRVQETQYF
v_gene: TRBV6-5; abundance: -; d_gene: TRBD2; j_gene: TRBJ2-1; CDR3nt: TGTGCCAGCAGTCGGGCGGGAGCGGGGAGGGATGAGCAGTTCTTC; CDR3aa: CASSRAGAGRDEQFF
v_gene: TRBV2; abundance: few; d_gene: -; j_gene: TRBJ2-3; CDR3nt: TGTGCCAGCAGTGAAGCTCGGGTGGCAGATACGCAGTATTTT; CDR3aa: CASSEARVADTQYF
v_gene: TRBV7-8; abundance: -; d_gene: TRBD1; j_gene: TRBJ1-3; CDR3nt: TGTGCCAGCAGCCCGGACAGGTCTGGAAACACCATATATTTT; CDR3aa: CASSPDRSGNTIYF
v_gene: TRBV30; abundance: -; d_gene: -; j_gene: TRBJ1-2; CDR3nt: TGTGCCTGGAGTAGGCTCGACAGTTGGAACCCCTACACCTTC; CDR3aa: CAWSRLDSWNPYTF
v_gene: TRBV12-5; abundance: -; d_gene: -; j_gene: TRBJ1-5; CDR3nt: TGTGCTAGTGGTTCAGGGAAGAATCAGCCCCAGCATTTT; CDR3aa: CASGSGKNQPQHF
v_gene: TRBV27; abundance: -; d_gene: TRBD1; j_gene: TRBJ1-6; CDR3nt: TGTGCCAGCACTCCGGGGGGGACAGGGCCCTATAATTCACCCCTCCACTTT; CDR3aa: CASTPGGTGPYNSPLHF
v_gene: TRBV5-1; abundance: once; d_gene: -; j_gene: TRBJ2-2; CDR3nt: TGCGCCAGCAGCTTCGTCACCGGGGAGCTGTTTTTT; CDR3aa: CASSFVTGELFF
v_gene: TRBV19; abundance: -; d_gene: -; j_gene: TRBJ1-3; CDR3nt: TGTGCCAGTAGTGGCAGTTATTACTCTGGAAACACCATATATTTT; CDR3aa: CASSGSYYSGNTIYF
v_gene: TRBV15; abundance: -; d_gene: -; j_gene: TRBJ1-1; CDR3nt: TGTGCCACCAGCAGAGATGGGTCCACTGAAGCTTTCTTT; CDR3aa: CATSRDGSTEAFF
v_gene: TRBV27; abundance: -; d_gene: -; j_gene: TRBJ1-1; CDR3nt: TGTGCCAGCAGTTTAAGCAGGCTCAACACTGAAGCTTTCTTT; CDR3aa: CASSLSRLNTEAFF
v_gene: TRBV21-1; abundance: -; d_gene: -; j_gene: TRBJ2-5; CDR3nt: TGTGCCAGCAGCTTACCGACTAGCGGGATAGGAGAGACCCAGTACTTC; CDR3aa: CASSLPTSGIGETQYF
v_gene: TRBV14; abundance: -; d_gene: -; j_gene: TRBJ1-4; CDR3nt: TGTGCCAGCAGCCCCGGGACCGGGAATGAAAAACTGTTTTTT; CDR3aa: CASSPGTGNEKLFF
v_gene: TRBV2; abundance: -; d_gene: -; j_gene: TRBJ2-1; CDR3nt: TGTGCCAGCAGTGGAAGGGGCTCCTACAATGAGCAGTTCTTC; CDR3aa: CASSGRGSYNEQFF
v_gene: TRBV7-2; abundance: -; d_gene: TRBD1; j_gene: TRBJ1-1; CDR3nt: TGTGCCAGCAGCGCCGGGACAGGGAACACTGAAGCTTTCTTT; CDR3aa: CASSAGTGNTEAFF
v_gene: TRBV4-2; abundance: medium-sized; d_gene: TRBD1; j_gene: TRBJ2-1; CDR3nt: TGTGCCAGCAGCCAAGATCCGGCAGGGGGCAATGAGCAGTTCTTC; CDR3aa: CASSQDPAGGNEQFF
v_gene: TRBV27; abundance: once; d_gene: TRBD2; j_gene: TRBJ2-3; CDR3nt: TGTGCCAGCAGTTTTGTCGGGGGGTCTAGCACAGATACGCAGTATTTT; CDR3aa: CASSFVGGSSTDTQYF
v_gene: TRBV29-1; abundance: -; d_gene: -; j_gene: TRBJ1-4; CDR3nt: TGCAGCGTTGCAGGACAGCCCGATTCTCCTTGGGATGAAAAACTGTTTTTT; CDR3aa: CSVAGQPDSPWDEKLFF
v_gene: TRBV4-2; abundance: few; d_gene: -; j_gene: TRBJ2-1; CDR3nt: TGTGCCAGCAGCCGAACCGGGACTGCGCTCAATGAGCAGTTCTTC; CDR3aa: CASSRTGTALNEQFF
v_gene: TRBV5-1; abundance: -; d_gene: -; j_gene: TRBJ2-1; CDR3nt: TGCGCCAGCAGCCCCATTGCGGGTCCCAATGAGCAGTTCTTC; CDR3aa: CASSPIAGPNEQFF
v_gene: TRBV5-1; abundance: once; d_gene: TRBD2; j_gene: TRBJ2-1; CDR3nt: TGCGCCAGCAGCAAGGGACTAGCGGCCAGGGATGAGCAGTTCTTC; CDR3aa: CASSKGLAARDEQFF
v_gene: TRBV6-1; abundance: -; d_gene: TRBD1; j_gene: TRBJ2-5; CDR3nt: TGTGCCAGCGGTGACAGGGGACAGACCCAGTACTTC; CDR3aa: CASGDRGQTQYF
v_gene: TRBV20-1; abundance: -; d_gene: -; j_gene: TRBJ1-1; CDR3nt: TGCAGTGCTAGTAACCCAGGGGAAACTGAAGCTTTCTTT; CDR3aa: CSASNPGETEAFF
v_gene: TRBV9; abundance: -; d_gene: -; j_gene: TRBJ2-3; CDR3nt: TGTGCCAGCAGCTCACAAAGGGCCATGGTTAGCACAGATACGCAGTATTTT; CDR3aa: CASSSQRAMVSTDTQYF
v_gene: TRBV19; abundance: -; d_gene: -; j_gene: TRBJ1-5; CDR3nt: TGTTCCAGTACCGATACTCCCCGTCAGCCCCAGCATTTT; CDR3aa: CSSTDTPRQPQHF
v_gene: TRBV5-4; abundance: -; d_gene: TRBD2; j_gene: TRBJ2-3; CDR3nt: TGTGCCAGCAGCCCTTCGGGACTAAATACAGATACGCAGTATTTT; CDR3aa: CASSPSGLNTDTQYF
v_gene: TRBV18; abundance: few; d_gene: TRBD1; j_gene: TRBJ2-2; CDR3nt: TGTGCCAGCTCCCCGACAGGGGGCATGACCGGGGAGCTGTTTTTT; CDR3aa: CASSPTGGMTGELFF
v_gene: TRBV4-2; abundance: once; d_gene: -; j_gene: TRBJ1-4; CDR3nt: TGTGCCAGCAGCCAAGATCTGGCAGGACATGCAACTAATGAAAAACTGTTTTTT; CDR3aa: CASSQDLAGHATNEKLFF
v_gene: TRBV15; abundance: -; d_gene: -; j_gene: TRBJ2-1; CDR3nt: TGTGCCACCAGCTCCCCGCGGATGAGCCCCAATGAGCAGTTCTTC; CDR3aa: CATSSPRMSPNEQFF
v_gene: TRBV6-5; abundance: once; d_gene: TRBD1; j_gene: TRBJ1-2; CDR3nt: TGTGCCAGCAGTTACCGGGCAGGGGGAAACTACTATGGCTACACCTTC; CDR3aa: CASSYRAGGNYYGYTF
v_gene: TRBV7-9; abundance: few; d_gene: TRBD1; j_gene: TRBJ2-7; CDR3nt: TGTGCCAGCAGCCAGACAGGGGATCGCGAGCAGTACTTC; CDR3aa: CASSQTGDREQYF
v_gene: TRBV19; abundance: -; d_gene: TRBD2; j_gene: TRBJ2-7; CDR3nt: TGTGCCAGTAGTATAGCCAGCGGGAGGGCCTACGAGCAGTACTTC; CDR3aa: CASSIASGRAYEQYF
v_gene: TRBV5-4; abundance: -; d_gene: -; j_gene: TRBJ2-7; CDR3nt: TGTGCCAGCAGCGGCAGCTCCTACGAGCAGTACTTC; CDR3aa: CASSGSSYEQYF
v_gene: TRBV5-1; abundance: few; d_gene: TRBD1; j_gene: TRBJ1-1; CDR3nt: TGCGCCAGCAGCTTGGATGGACAGGGTGAAGCTTTCTTT; CDR3aa: CASSLDGQGEAFF
v_gene: TRBV11-2; abundance: -; d_gene: -; j_gene: TRBJ1-2; CDR3nt: TGTGCCAGCAGTCGAGGTCCCCCTGCCGGGGGATACTATGGCTACACCTTC; CDR3aa: CASSRGPPAGGYYGYTF
v_gene: TRBV10-3; abundance: -; d_gene: TRBD1; j_gene: TRBJ1-1; CDR3nt: TGTGCCATCAGTGGGGACAGGGGAGAAGCTTTCTTT; CDR3aa: CAISGDRGEAFF
v_gene: TRBV19; abundance: -; d_gene: -; j_gene: TRBJ2-7; CDR3nt: TGTGCCAGTAGTATCGGCGGGTCTACCGAGCAGTACTTC; CDR3aa: CASSIGGSTEQYF
v_gene: TRBV12-5; abundance: -; d_gene: -; j_gene: TRBJ2-3; CDR3nt: TGTGCTAGTGGTTTACCGGGACATTCGGCGACAGATACGCAGTATTTT; CDR3aa: CASGLPGHSATDTQYF
v_gene: TRBV10-1; abundance: -; d_gene: TRBD1; j_gene: TRBJ2-7; CDR3nt: TGCGCCAGCAGTGAGTCTCTCGGGACAGGGTGCGTCGAGCAGTACTTC; CDR3aa: CASSESLGTGCVEQYF
v_gene: TRBV15; abundance: -; d_gene: -; j_gene: TRBJ2-2; CDR3nt: TGTGCCACCAGCCAGCCCGGTGTTATCGGCACCGGGGAGCTGTTTTTT; CDR3aa: CATSQPGVIGTGELFF
v_gene: TRBV5-8; abundance: -; d_gene: -; j_gene: TRBJ1-4; CDR3nt: TGTGCCAGCAGCTTTGTGGGAGGGGCGGAGGAAAAACTGTTTTTT; CDR3aa: CASSFVGGAEEKLFF
v_gene: TRBV11-2; abundance: -; d_gene: TRBD1; j_gene: TRBJ1-5; CDR3nt: TGTGCCAGCAGCCCGGGACAGGGGATGGGCAATCAGCCCCAGCATTTT; CDR3aa: CASSPGQGMGNQPQHF
v_gene: TRBV4-2; abundance: once; d_gene: -; j_gene: TRBJ1-4; CDR3nt: TGTGCCAGCAGCCAAGACGGTGAGGGTTCAGATGAAAAACTGTTTTTT; CDR3aa: CASSQDGEGSDEKLFF
v_gene: TRBV5-4; abundance: -; d_gene: TRBD2; j_gene: TRBJ2-5; CDR3nt: TGTGCCAGCAGCTTTAGCGGGAGGGAGACCCAGTACTTC; CDR3aa: CASSFSGRETQYF
v_gene: TRBV27; abundance: -; d_gene: TRBD2; j_gene: TRBJ2-1; CDR3nt: TGTGCCAGCAGCCGCATCCCTAGCGGGAAGTCCTACAATGAGCAGTTCTTC; CDR3aa: CASSRIPSGKSYNEQFF
v_gene: TRBV5-1; abundance: -; d_gene: -; j_gene: TRBJ2-3; CDR3nt: TGCGCCAGCAGCTTGTGGTGGTCGGGACACCGCACAGATACGCAGTATTTT; CDR3aa: CASSLWWSGHRTDTQYF
v_gene: TRBV9; abundance: -; d_gene: -; j_gene: TRBJ1-3; CDR3nt: TGTGCCAGCGCGGTGGGGGGAAGTCGAAACACCATATATTTT; CDR3aa: CASAVGGSRNTIYF